Listed below are T cell receptor beta chains from one sample, sequenced in a study of shared clonotypes between healthy human individuals. Using immunoSEQ multiplex PCR, the repertoire was profiled, and TCRdb retains in-frame clones only, with some absent. Of fewer than 650,000 clones in the sample, less than 80% are singletons; the top ten hold 10% to 15%. Material for sequencing was PBMCs. The receptors come from a middle-aged woman in good health. Some clones in this sample may be carry-over from other donors' samples. The conserved cysteine and the conserved F or W are not part of the CDR3 here.

TRBV19,ASSMRDTFYEQY
TRBV10-1,ASSVSQGARGQLF
TRBV5-1,ASSLGQSYEQY
TRBV18,ASSPSAGGHEQY
TRBV18,ASSPRGADDEQY
TRBV11-2,ASSLERGQETQY
TRBV11-2,ASSQTGTGNEKLF
TRBV5-5,ASSPPKGRAHTEAF
TRBV6-6,ASSFLAGPTYEQY
TRBV4-1,ASSQGPTSWETQY
TRBV11-2,ASSLSFGGRKY
TRBV29-1,SVQRGQGAYEQY
TRBV30,AWSGRAFYNSPLH
TRBV27,ASNSYNEQF
TRBV5-1,ASSLVPGSEQY
TRBV18,ASSRQGAGGELF
TRBV18,ASSPGQGAPGANVLT
TRBV4-3,ASSQTLAGGVAYNEQF
TRBV18,ASSRGRRGSEAF
TRBV27,ASGLGDRGRYEQY
TRBV19,ASSITAGGPLTDTQY
TRBV6-1,ASSERGGVQPQH
TRBV29-1,SVDTSGSSYEQY
TRBV28,ASSQGYGYT
TRBV15,ATSRDPGEGYT
TRBV27,ASSFGELYEQY
TRBV5-4,ASSLDLLSWGSGYT
TRBV21-1,ASSRGGTGIGINQPQH
TRBV9,ASSVSLADSYEQY
TRBV30,AWRTGTGFYEQY
TRBV28,ASSWTGATYEQY
TRBV5-1,ASSWAPRTSGRAANTGELF
TRBV10-1,ASSGVGRDNEQF
TRBV7-3,ASSPGQTGTGELF
TRBV6-1,ASSENRAFTEAF
TRBV10-1,ASSGTAGGPFNEQF
TRBV19,ASSPEQGGDEKLF
TRBV9,ASSAEGGPYNEQF
TRBV6-6,ASTSPGQFDYEQY
TRBV7-8,ASSFGQGTEQF
TRBV6-6,ASRTSGSPAYEQY
TRBV28,ASSQSGTFYEQY
TRBV4-1,ASSQEVQTSDGYT
TRBV13,ASSPYRGEQY
TRBV7-7,ASSRTSGRGGETQY
TRBV5-1,ASSLGLAGTYEQY
TRBV5-1,ASSWTGTTNTGELF
TRBV9,ASSANRQGSYNEQF
TRBV7-2,ASSLAPAGAPYEQY
TRBV10-3,AIRRSGSSYNEQF
TRBV15,ATSRDGRAGEAF
TRBV30,AWWGYGYT
TRBV5-1,ASSLDSGVNTEAF
TRBV7-9,ASSSRLSNEQF
TRBV9,ASSVAWGDTGELF
TRBV4-2,ASSQASDRVNTEAF
TRBV7-2,ASSGLASYNEQF